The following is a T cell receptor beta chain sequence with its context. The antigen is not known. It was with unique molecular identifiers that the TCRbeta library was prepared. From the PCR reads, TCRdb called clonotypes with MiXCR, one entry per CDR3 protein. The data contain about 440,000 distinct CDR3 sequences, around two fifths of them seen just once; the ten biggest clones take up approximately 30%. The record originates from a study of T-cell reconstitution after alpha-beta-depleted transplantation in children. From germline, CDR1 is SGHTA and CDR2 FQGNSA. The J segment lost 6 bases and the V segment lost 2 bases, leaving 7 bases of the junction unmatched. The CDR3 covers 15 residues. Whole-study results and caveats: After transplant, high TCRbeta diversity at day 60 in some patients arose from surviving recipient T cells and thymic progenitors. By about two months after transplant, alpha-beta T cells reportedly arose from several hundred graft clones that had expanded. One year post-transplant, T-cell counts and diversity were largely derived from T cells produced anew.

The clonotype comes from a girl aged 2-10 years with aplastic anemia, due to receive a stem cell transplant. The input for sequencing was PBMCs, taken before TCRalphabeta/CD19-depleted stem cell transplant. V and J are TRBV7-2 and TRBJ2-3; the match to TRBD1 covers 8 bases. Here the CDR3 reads CASSLSQGAGDTQYF. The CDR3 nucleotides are TGTGCCAGCAGCTTAAGTCAGGGGGCGGGGGATACGCAGTATTTT.